Given below is one T cell receptor beta chain in context. The sample belongs to a study of blood T cell repertoires in COVID-19. Study context: Italy, Spain and the United States were the sources of the convalescent and acute COVID-19 samples.

Followed longitudinally, the Seattle patients had been enrolled during active infection. Source study methods: The authors estimated nucleated cell counts from reference gene primer amplification. The assay was immunoSEQ multiplex PCR, and TCRdb's table has in-frame clones only and misses some. For V, J and clone size, that table is used; D and trimming come from the DNA. The sample yields about 220,000 clones, roughly four fifths seen once. The CDR3 length is 15 residues. CDR1 is SGDLS, CDR2 YYNGEE, per germline. J was trimmed by 0 bases and V by 3 bases; bases with no gene match: 5. The genes are TRBV9 and TRBJ1-1; 7 bases fit TRBD1. The receptor comes from a woman aged 70-85 years with COVID-19, enrolled during active disease. What was sequenced was peripheral blood. The CDR3 sequence is CASSARQGVNTEAFF. In DNA form, the CDR3 reads TGTGCCAGCAGCGCCCGACAGGGTGTGAACACTGAAGCTTTCTTT.